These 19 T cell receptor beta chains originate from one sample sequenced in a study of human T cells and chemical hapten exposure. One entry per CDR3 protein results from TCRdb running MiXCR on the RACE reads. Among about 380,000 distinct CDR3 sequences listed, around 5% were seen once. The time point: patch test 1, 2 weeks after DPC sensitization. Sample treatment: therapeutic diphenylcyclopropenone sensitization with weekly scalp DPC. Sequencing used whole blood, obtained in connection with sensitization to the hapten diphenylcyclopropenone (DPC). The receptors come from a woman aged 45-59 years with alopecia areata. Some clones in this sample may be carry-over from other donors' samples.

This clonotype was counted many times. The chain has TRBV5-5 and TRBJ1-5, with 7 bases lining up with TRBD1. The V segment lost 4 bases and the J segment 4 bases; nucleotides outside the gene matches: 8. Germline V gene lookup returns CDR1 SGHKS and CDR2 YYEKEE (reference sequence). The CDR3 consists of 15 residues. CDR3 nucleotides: TGTGCCAGCAGCCTAAGACAGGGTGGGAATCAGCCCCAGCATTTT. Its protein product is CASSLRQGGNQPQHF.

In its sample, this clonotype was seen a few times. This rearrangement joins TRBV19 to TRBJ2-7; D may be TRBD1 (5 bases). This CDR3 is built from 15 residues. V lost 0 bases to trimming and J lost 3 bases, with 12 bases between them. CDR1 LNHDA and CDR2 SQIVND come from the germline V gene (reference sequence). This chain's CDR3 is CASSIEVDSHYEQYF. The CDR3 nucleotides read TGTGCCAGTAGTATAGAGGTCGACAGCCACTACGAGCAGTACTTC.

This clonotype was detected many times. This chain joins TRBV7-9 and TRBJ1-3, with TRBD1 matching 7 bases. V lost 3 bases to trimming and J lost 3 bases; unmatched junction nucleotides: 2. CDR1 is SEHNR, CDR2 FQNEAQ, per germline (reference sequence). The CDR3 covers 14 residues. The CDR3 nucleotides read TGTGCCAGCAGCTTCGACAGGGATGGAAACACCATATATTTT. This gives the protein CASSFDRDGNTIYF. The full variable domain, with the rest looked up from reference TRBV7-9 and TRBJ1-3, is DTGVSQNPRHKITKRGQNVTFRCDPISEHNRLYWYRQTLGQGPEFLTYFQNEAQLEKSRLLSDRFSAERPKGSFSTLEIQRTEQGDSAMYLCASSFDRDGNTIYFGEGSWLTVV.

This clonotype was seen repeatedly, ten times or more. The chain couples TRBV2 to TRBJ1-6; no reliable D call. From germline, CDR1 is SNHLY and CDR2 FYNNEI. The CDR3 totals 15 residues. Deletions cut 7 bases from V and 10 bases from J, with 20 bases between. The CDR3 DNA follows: TGTGCCAGCACCCCGGACGCCGCGTCGGGGTCACCCCTCCACTTT. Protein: CASTPDAASGSPLHF.

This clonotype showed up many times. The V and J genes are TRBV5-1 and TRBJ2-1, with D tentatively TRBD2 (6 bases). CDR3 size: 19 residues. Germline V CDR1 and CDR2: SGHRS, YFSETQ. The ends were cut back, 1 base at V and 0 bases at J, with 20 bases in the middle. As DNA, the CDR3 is TGCGCCAGCAGCTTGTCCCCGGGACTCCCTCCTAGCTCCTACAATGAGCAGTTCTTC. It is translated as CASSLSPGLPPSSYNEQFF.

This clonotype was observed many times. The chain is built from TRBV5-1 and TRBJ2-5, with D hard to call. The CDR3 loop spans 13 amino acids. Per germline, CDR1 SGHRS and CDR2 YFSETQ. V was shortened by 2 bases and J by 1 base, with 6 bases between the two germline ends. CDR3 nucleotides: TGCGCCAGCAGCTTCCGCCTCCAAGAGACCCAGTACTTC. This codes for CASSFRLQETQYF. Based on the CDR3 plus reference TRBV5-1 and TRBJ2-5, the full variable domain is KAGVTQTPRYLIKTRGQQVTLSCSPISGHRSVSWYQQTPGQGLQFLFEYFSETQRNKGNFPGRFSGRQFSNSRSEMNVSTLELGDSALYLCASSFRLQETQYFGPGTRLLVL.

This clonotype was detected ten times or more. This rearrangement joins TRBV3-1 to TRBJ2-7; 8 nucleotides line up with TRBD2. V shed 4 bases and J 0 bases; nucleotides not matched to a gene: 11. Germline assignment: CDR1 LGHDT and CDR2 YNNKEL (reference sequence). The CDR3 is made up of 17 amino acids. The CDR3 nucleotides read TGTGCCAGCAGCCTAGCCGCGGGGGGCTTTACCTCCTACGAGCAGTACTTC. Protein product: CASSLAAGGFTSYEQYF.

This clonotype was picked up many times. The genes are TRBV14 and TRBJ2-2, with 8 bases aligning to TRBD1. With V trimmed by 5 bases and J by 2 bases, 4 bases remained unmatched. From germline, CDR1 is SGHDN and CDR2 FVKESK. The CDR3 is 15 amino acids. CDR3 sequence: CASSTAGGNTGELFF. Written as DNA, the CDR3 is TGTGCCAGCAGCACGGCAGGGGGCAACACCGGGGAGCTGTTTTTT.

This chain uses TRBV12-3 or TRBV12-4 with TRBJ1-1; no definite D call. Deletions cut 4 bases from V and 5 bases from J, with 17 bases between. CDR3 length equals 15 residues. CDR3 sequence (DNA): TGTGCCAGCAGTTACTCCCGACATGGAGAGACTGAAGCTTTCTTT. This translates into CASSYSRHGETEAFF.

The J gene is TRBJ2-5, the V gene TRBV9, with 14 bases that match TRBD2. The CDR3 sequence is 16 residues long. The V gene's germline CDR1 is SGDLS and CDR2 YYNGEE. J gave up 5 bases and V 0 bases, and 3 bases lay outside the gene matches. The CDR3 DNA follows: TGTGCCAGCAGCGTAGCGGGGACTAGCGGGGGTGAGACCCAGTACTTC. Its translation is CASSVAGTSGGETQYF. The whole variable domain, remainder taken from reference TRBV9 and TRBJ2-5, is DSGVTQTPKHLITATGQRVTLRCSPRSGDLSVYWYQQSLDQGLQFLIQYYNGEERAKGNILERFSAQQFPDLHSELNLSSLELGDSALYFCASSVAGTSGGETQYFGPGTRLLVL.

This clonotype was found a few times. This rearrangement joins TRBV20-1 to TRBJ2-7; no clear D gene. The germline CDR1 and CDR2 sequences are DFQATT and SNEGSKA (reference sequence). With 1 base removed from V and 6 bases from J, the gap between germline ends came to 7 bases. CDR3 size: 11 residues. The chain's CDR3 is CSARVMSEQYF. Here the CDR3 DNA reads TGCAGTGCTAGAGTAATGAGCGAGCAGTACTTC.

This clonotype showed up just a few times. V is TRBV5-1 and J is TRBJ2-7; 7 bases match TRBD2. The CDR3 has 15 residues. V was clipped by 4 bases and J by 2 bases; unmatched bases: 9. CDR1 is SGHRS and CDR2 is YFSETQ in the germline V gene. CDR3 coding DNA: TGCGCCAGCAGCGCGGGACTACGGGCCGCCTACGAGCAGTACTTC. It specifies CASSAGLRAAYEQYF.

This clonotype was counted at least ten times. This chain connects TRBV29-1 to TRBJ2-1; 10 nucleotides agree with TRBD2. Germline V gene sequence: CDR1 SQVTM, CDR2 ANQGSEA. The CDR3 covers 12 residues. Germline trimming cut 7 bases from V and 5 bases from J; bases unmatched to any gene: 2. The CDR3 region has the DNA TGCAGCGGCGGACTAGCGGACAATGAGCAGTTCTTC. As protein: CSGGLADNEQFF.

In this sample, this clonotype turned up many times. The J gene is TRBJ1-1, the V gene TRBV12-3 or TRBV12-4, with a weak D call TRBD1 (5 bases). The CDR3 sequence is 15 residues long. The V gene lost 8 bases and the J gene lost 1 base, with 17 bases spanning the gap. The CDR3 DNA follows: TGTGCCAGCGGGGGAGCAAGGCGGAGGAACACTGAAGCTTTCTTT. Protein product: CASGGARRRNTEAFF.

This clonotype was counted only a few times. DNA of the CDR3: TGTGCCAGTTTCCAGGACTACCTATACAATGAGCAGTTCTTC. This codes for CASFQDYLYNEQFF. This chain connects TRBV28 to TRBJ2-1; maybe TRBD2 (6 bases). The CDR3 sequence is 14 residues long. Germline lookup yields CDR1 MDHEN and CDR2 SYDVKM. V lost 9 bases, J lost 4 bases, and 16 bases lay in between.

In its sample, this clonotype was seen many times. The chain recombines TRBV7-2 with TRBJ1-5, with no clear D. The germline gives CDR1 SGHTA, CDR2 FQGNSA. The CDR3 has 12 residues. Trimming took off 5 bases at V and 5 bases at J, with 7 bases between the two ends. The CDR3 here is CASSPPHQPQHF. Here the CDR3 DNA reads TGTGCCAGCAGCCCCCCCCATCAGCCCCAGCATTTT.

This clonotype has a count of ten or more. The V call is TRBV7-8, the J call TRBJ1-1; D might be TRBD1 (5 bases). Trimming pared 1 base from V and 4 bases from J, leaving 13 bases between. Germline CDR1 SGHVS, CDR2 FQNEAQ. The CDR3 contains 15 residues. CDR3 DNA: TGTGCCAGCAGCTTAGGCCAGGGTGTGGGCACTGAAGCTTTCTTT. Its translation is CASSLGQGVGTEAFF. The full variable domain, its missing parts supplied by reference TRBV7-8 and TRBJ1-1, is GAGVSQSPRYKVAKRGQDVALRCDPISGHVSLFWYQQALGQGPEFLTYFQNEAQLDKSGLPSDRFFAERPEGSVSTLKIQRTQQEDSAVYLCASSLGQGVGTEAFFGQGTRLTVV.

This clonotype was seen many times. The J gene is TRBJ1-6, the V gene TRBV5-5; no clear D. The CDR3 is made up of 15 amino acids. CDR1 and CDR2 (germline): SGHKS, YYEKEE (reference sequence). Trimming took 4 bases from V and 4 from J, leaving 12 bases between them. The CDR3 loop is CASSPMSGYNSPLHF. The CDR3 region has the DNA TGTGCCAGCAGCCCAATGTCAGGTTATAATTCACCCCTCCACTTT.

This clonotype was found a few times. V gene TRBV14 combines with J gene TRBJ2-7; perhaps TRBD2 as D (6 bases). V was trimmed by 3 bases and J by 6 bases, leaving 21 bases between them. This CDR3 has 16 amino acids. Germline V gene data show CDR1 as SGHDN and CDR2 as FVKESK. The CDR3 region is CASSHHLPGVIREQYF. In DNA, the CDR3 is TGTGCCAGCAGCCATCACCTGCCGGGGGTCATTCGCGAGCAGTACTTC.